The next 28 T cell receptor beta chains were all read from a single sample in a study of OX40 agonist ivuxolimab in advanced cancers. Sequencing was performed with immunoSEQ multiplex PCR; in TCRdb, only in-frame clones are kept and a portion is missing. The sample carries roughly 60,000 clones, 85% to 90% recorded once. The source material was CD4+ or CD8+ T cells sorted from blood, sampled in a trial of the OX40 agonist ivuxolimab. Every receptor here comes from an adult with an advanced solid tumor such as melanoma, head and neck, liver or kidney cancer.

This clone was observed a few times. The genes are TRBV29-1 and TRBJ1-6; no firm D call. Germline V lookup: CDR1 SQVTM, CDR2 ANQGSEA. Trimming removed 7 bases at V and 10 bases at J, with 17 bases between. The CDR3 runs 13 residues. The DNA for the CDR3 is TGCAGCGCTCGCCTCACCGACGTCTCACCCCTCCACTTT. Translating gives CSARLTDVSPLHF.

This sequence joins TRBV5-1 and TRBJ1-1; D is possibly TRBD1 (5 bases). V gave up 0 bases and J gave up 1 base, with 10 bases separating them. This CDR3 has 15 amino acids. Per germline, CDR1 SGHRS and CDR2 YFSETQ. The CDR3 here is CASSLAGQSNTEAFF. As DNA, the CDR3 is TGCGCCAGCAGCTTGGCTGGACAATCGAACACTGAAGCTTTCTTT. The complete variable domain, with remaining parts taken from reference TRBV5-1 and TRBJ1-1, reads KAGVTQTPRYLIKTRGQQVTLSCSPISGHRSVSWYQQTPGQGLQFLFEYFSETQRNKGNFPGRFSGRQFSNSRSEMNVSTLELGDSALYLCASSLAGQSNTEAFFGQGTRLTVV.

The gene calls are TRBV5-1 and TRBJ2-6; D may be TRBD2 (7 bases). Germline assignment: CDR1 SGHRS and CDR2 YFSETQ. Trimming cost V 1 base and J 2 bases, with 16 bases left between them. The CDR3 has 18 residues. Written as DNA, the CDR3 is TGCGCCAGCAGCTTGTTAGGGGGAGGGCCGCCTGGGGCCAACGTCCTGACTTTC. It codes for CASSLLGGGPPGANVLTF.

The rearrangement joins TRBV2 to TRBJ1-5; 9 bases fit TRBD1. The V gene end was trimmed by 5 bases and the J gene end by 10 bases; junction bases not matched to a gene: 9. CDR1 is SNHLY, CDR2 FYNNEI, per germline. The CDR3 consists of 14 residues. The CDR3: CASSLQGALTPQHF. CDR3 coding DNA: TGTGCCAGCAGTTTACAGGGGGCGCTTACCCCCCAGCATTTT.

The chain combines TRBV5-1 with TRBJ1-1; perhaps TRBD1 as D (5 bases). The CDR3 length is 18 residues. Germline CDR1 SGHRS, CDR2 YFSETQ. The V end was cut by 2 bases, the J end by 2 bases, with 22 bases between. The CDR3 coding sequence is TGCGCCAGCAGCTTCTCACGGGGATGGAGGCAGGGCAACACTGAAGCTTTCTTT. Translated, it gives CASSFSRGWRQGNTEAFF.

This chain links TRBV7-6 with TRBJ1-5; unclear D gene. CDR3 length: 13 amino acids. Germline V gene lookup returns CDR1 SGHVS and CDR2 FNYEAQ. Trimming pared 1 base from V and 6 bases from J, leaving 7 bases between. The CDR3: CASSLGELQPQHF. CDR3 bases: TGTGCCAGCAGCTTAGGAGAGCTTCAGCCCCAGCATTTT.

This clone was detected once. The V gene is TRBV15, the J gene TRBJ1-5; no definite D call. The CDR3 covers 14 residues. From germline, CDR1 is LNHNV and CDR2 YYDKDF (reference sequence). Trimming left V 1 base short and J 2 bases short, with 6 bases between. The CDR3 region is CATSRVRGNQPQHF. The CDR3 DNA reads TGTGCCACCAGCAGAGTCCGCGGCAATCAGCCCCAGCATTTT.

This sequence joins TRBV5-6 and TRBJ1-5, with D possibly TRBD1 on 5 matching bases. Trimming stripped 4 bases from V and 4 bases from J, with 15 bases between. CDR3 length: 15 amino acids. The V gene's germline CDR1 is SGHDT and CDR2 YYEEEE. CDR3 bases: TGTGCCAGCAGCCAGAGGGGTAGCGGTAATCAGCCCCAGCATTTT. It yields the protein CASSQRGSGNQPQHF.

This chain connects TRBV6-5 to TRBJ1-5; D is uncertain. CDR3 length: 12 residues. The germline V gene encodes CDR1 MNHEY and CDR2 SVGAGI. Trimming pared 8 bases from V and 3 bases from J, leaving 8 bases between. The chain's CDR3 is CASGRPNQPQHF. The DNA of the CDR3 is TGTGCCAGCGGCCGTCCCAATCAGCCCCAGCATTTT.

This clone has only a few counts. The gene calls are TRBV5-5 and TRBJ1-2, with D unclear. The V end lost 2 bases, the J end lost 1 base, and 12 bases lay between the germline ends. Germline V gene lookup returns CDR1 SGHKS and CDR2 YYEKEE (reference sequence). The CDR3 covers 15 residues. This chain's CDR3 is CASSLILDVNYGYTF. As DNA, the CDR3 is TGTGCCAGCAGCTTAATTCTCGACGTTAACTATGGCTACACCTTC.

V and J are TRBV4-3 and TRBJ2-3, with 8 bases that match TRBD2. Germline V lookup: CDR1 LGHNA, CDR2 YSLEER. This CDR3 is 17 amino acids long. With V trimmed by 0 bases and J by 0 bases, 5 bases remained unmatched. CDR3 nucleotides: TGCGCCAGCAGCCAAGACGGGAGGGGGGCTAGCACAGATACGCAGTATTTT. Translation gives CASSQDGRGASTDTQYF.

This clone was counted a single time. The rearrangement links TRBV5-1 to TRBJ2-3; weak D call: TRBD1 (5 bases). There are 13 residues in the CDR3. CDR1 SGHRS and CDR2 YFSETQ come from the germline V gene. Deletions cut 4 bases from V and 6 bases from J, with 12 bases between. The CDR3 spells CASSPEGVDTQYF. CDR3 DNA: TGCGCCAGCAGCCCGGAAGGGGTGGATACGCAGTATTTT. Full variable domain (rest looked up from reference TRBV5-1 and TRBJ2-3): KAGVTQTPRYLIKTRGQQVTLSCSPISGHRSVSWYQQTPGQGLQFLFEYFSETQRNKGNFPGRFSGRQFSNSRSEMNVSTLELGDSALYLCASSPEGVDTQYFGPGTRLTVL.

The chain has TRBV7-2 and TRBJ2-7, with TRBD1 matching over 10 bases. The CDR3 length is 14 residues. With 0 bases clipped from V and 5 bases from J, the junction kept 1 base outside the gene matches. Per the germline V gene, CDR1 is SGHTA and CDR2 is FQGNSA. The CDR3 nucleotides are TGTGCCAGCAGCTTAGCCGGGACAGGGGACGAGCAGTACTTC. It specifies CASSLAGTGDEQYF.

In the case of this clone: Relative to the germline gene, one junction end is altered; a read error may explain this. The chain couples TRBV6-1 to TRBJ1-3, with D hard to call. CDR3 length: 13 amino acids. CDR1 is MNHNS and CDR2 is SASEGT in the germline V gene. CDR3 DNA: TGTGCCAGCAGTGAGAGCACTGGAAGCACCATATATTTT. Residues: CASSESTGSTIYF.

The chain combines TRBV20-1 with TRBJ2-5; the D is unclear. Trimming stripped 0 bases from V and 5 bases from J, with 4 bases between. Germline assignment: CDR1 DFQATT and CDR2 SNEGSKA (reference sequence). The CDR3 consists of 11 residues. DNA of the CDR3: TGCAGTGCTAGAGACAGGGAGACCCAGTACTTC. Amino acids: CSARDRETQYF.

This chain links TRBV11-3 with TRBJ2-5; D is uncertain. The V end was cut by 5 bases, the J end by 5 bases, with 12 bases between. The CDR3 extends over 13 amino acids. Looked up from germline, CDR1 is SGHNT and CDR2 is YENEEA. The CDR3 reads CASSRNLGETQYF. In DNA form, the CDR3 reads TGTGCCAGCAGCCGAAATCTCGGCGAGACCCAGTACTTC.

The chain couples TRBV6-1 to TRBJ1-1; D is ambiguous. The germline gives CDR1 MNHNS, CDR2 SASEGT. V was shortened by 3 bases and J by 4 bases, with 9 bases between the two germline ends. The CDR3 is 13 amino acids. CDR3 region: CASSDRWGTEAFF. CDR3 sequence (DNA): TGTGCCAGCAGTGATCGTTGGGGCACTGAAGCTTTCTTT.

The chain uses TRBV6-6 and TRBJ2-1; D is unresolved. V lost 8 bases, J lost 9 bases, and 17 bases lay in between. Germline CDR1 reads MNHNY; CDR2 reads SVGAGI (reference sequence). The CDR3 is 13 amino acids. Written as DNA, the CDR3 is TGTGCCAGCTTGGTTGGCGGTGTTGGTGAGCAGTTCTTC. Translated: CASLVGGVGEQFF.

V gene TRBV19 combines with J gene TRBJ1-2; 8 bases match TRBD1. Unmatched junction bases numbered 11, after V lost 0 bases and J lost 2 bases. Germline values: CDR1 LNHDA, CDR2 SQIVND (reference sequence). This CDR3 is 18 amino acids long. The CDR3, as DNA: TGTGCCAGTAGTATAGATCTCGGCAGGGGGCGGCCCAACTATGGCTACACCTTC. It translates to CASSIDLGRGRPNYGYTF.

The chain joins TRBV4-1 to TRBJ2-3; D call uncertain. Trimming cost V 0 bases and J 3 bases, with 4 bases left between them. Germline V gene sequence: CDR1 MGHRA, CDR2 YSYEKL. The CDR3 consists of 13 residues. In DNA form, the CDR3 reads TGCGCCAGCAGCCAAGAACGGACAGATACGCAGTATTTT. Its translation: CASSQERTDTQYF.

This sequence joins TRBV6-1 and TRBJ2-2; a weak D match, TRBD1 (5 bases). The CDR3 totals 13 residues. Germline CDR1 reads MNHNS; CDR2 reads SASEGT. Trimming removed 6 bases at V and 4 bases at J, with 9 bases between. The CDR3 region is CASRGPGTGELFF. Here the CDR3 DNA reads TGTGCCAGCAGGGGGCCGGGCACCGGGGAGCTGTTTTTT.

The chain uses TRBV7-2 and TRBJ1-2; the D is unclear. From germline, CDR1 is SGHTA and CDR2 FQGNSA. With 1 base removed from V and 0 bases from J, the gap between germline ends came to 9 bases. The CDR3 runs to 15 residues. CDR3 in amino acids: CASSLDPEPNYGYTF. CDR3 nucleotide sequence: TGTGCCAGCAGCTTAGACCCGGAGCCTAACTATGGCTACACCTTC.

This chain links TRBV7-9 with TRBJ2-1, with D perhaps matching TRBD1 (5 bases). V lost 1 base, J lost 4 bases, and 8 bases lay in between. Germline V gene sequence: CDR1 SEHNR, CDR2 FQNEAQ (reference sequence). The CDR3 has 14 amino acids. The CDR3 bases are TGTGCCAGCAGCTTAGAACAGGATTACAATGAGCAGTTCTTC. This translates into CASSLEQDYNEQFF.

The chain couples TRBV6-6 to TRBJ1-2; TRBD1 agrees at 9 bases. The CDR3 runs to 13 residues. V shed 7 bases, J shed 6 bases, and the junction held 6 bases outside the gene matches. Looked up from germline, CDR1 is MNHNY and CDR2 is SVGAGI (reference sequence). The CDR3 region has the DNA TGTGCCAGCACCCTCGGGACAGGGAATGGCTACACCTTC. It is translated as CASTLGTGNGYTF.

This clone was observed many times. This chain uses TRBV5-8 with TRBJ1-4; maybe TRBD1 (5 bases). In germline, CDR1 is SGHTS, CDR2 YDEGEE. The germline V and J ends were trimmed by 4 bases and 0 bases, with 10 bases remaining between them. The CDR3 extends over 15 amino acids. CDR3 protein: CASSGQVATNEKLFF. In nucleotides, the CDR3 is TGTGCCAGCAGCGGACAAGTAGCAACTAATGAAAAACTGTTTTTT.

V gene TRBV7-2 combines with J gene TRBJ2-7, with a possible D match to TRBD2 (6 bases). V lost 3 bases and J lost 3, with 18 bases in between. This CDR3 is 16 amino acids long. CDR1 SGHTA and CDR2 FQGNSA come from the germline V gene. Written as DNA, the CDR3 is TGTGCCAGCAGCTTTACCCTCGGGACTCTTAACTACGAGCAGTACTTC. Its translation is CASSFTLGTLNYEQYF.

This sequence joins TRBV12-5 and TRBJ1-2; possible D gene TRBD1, 6 bases. V was shortened by 2 bases and J by 3 bases, with 19 bases between the two germline ends. This CDR3 is built from 17 residues. Germline V gene sequence: CDR1 LGHNT, CDR2 FRNRAP. CDR3 DNA sequence: TGTGCTAGTGGTTTGAAATCTGGACAGATTTTTTACTATGGCTACACCTTC. This translates into CASGLKSGQIFYYGYTF. Full variable domain (missing parts from reference TRBV12-5 and TRBJ1-2): DARVTQTPRHKVTEMGQEVTMRCQPILGHNTVFWYRQTMMQGLELLAYFRNRAPLDDSGMPKDRFSAEMPDATLATLKIQPSEPRDSAVYFCASGLKSGQIFYYGYTFGSGTRLTVV.

The CDR3 region has the DNA TGTGCCAGCAGACCCGGGGTTTATAGCAATCAGCCCCAGCATTTT. Its translation: CASRPGVYSNQPQHF. This chain uses TRBV28 with TRBJ1-5; no definite D call. Looked up from germline, CDR1 is MDHEN and CDR2 is SYDVKM. The CDR3 loop spans 15 amino acids. V lost 6 bases and J 0 bases, leaving 12 bases between the germline ends.